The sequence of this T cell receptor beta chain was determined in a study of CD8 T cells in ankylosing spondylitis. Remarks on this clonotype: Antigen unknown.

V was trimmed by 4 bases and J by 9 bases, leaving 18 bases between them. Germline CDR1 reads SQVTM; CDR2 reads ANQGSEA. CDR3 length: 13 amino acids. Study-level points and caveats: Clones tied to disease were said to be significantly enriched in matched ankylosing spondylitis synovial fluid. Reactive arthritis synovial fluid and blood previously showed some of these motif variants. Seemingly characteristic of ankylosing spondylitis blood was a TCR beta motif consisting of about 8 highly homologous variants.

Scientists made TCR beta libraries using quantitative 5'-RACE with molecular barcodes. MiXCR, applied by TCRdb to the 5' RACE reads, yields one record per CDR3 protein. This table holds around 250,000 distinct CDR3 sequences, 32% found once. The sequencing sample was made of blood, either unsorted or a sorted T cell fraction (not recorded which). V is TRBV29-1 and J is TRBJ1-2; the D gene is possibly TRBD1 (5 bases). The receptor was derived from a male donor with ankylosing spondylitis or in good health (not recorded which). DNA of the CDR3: TGCAGCGTTGTGGGGGGGGACCGGTATCGCTACACCTTC. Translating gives CSVVGGDRYRYTF.